This T cell receptor (beta chain) was recorded in a study of blood T cell repertoires in COVID-19. Produced via immunoSEQ multiplex PCR; TCRdb's table is partial and in-frame only. The data hold roughly 240,000 clones, with almost 85% observed a single time. The germline V gene encodes CDR1 MGHDK and CDR2 SYGVNS. The CDR3 is 16 residues long. Trimming at V came to 2 bases and at J to 1 base, leaving 7 bases not matched to a gene. The receptor comes from a woman in her forties or fifties with acute COVID-19. V is TRBV25-1 and J is TRBJ2-5; 7 bases are shared with TRBD2. The sequencing sample was made of PBMCs or T cells enriched from blood (not recorded which). The CDR3 loop is CASSEEAGVIQETQYF. The CDR3 DNA is TGTGCCAGCAGTGAAGAGGCGGGGGTGATCCAAGAGACCCAGTACTTC.